This TCR beta chain was identified in a study of cytomegalovirus exposure and HLA in healthy donors. Whole-study results and caveats: Most sequenced TCRs were rare (though some public TCRs occurred in many donors). It was 164 TCR beta chains that were listed as cytomegalovirus-associated. Accounts indicate the classifier identified cytomegalovirus status with strong specificity and sensitivity.

As for this clone: Its antigen is as yet unknown.

Repertoires were generated with immunoSEQ multiplex PCR, while TCRdb's copy carries only in-frame clones and drops some. The profile shows under 150,000 clones, about 88% of them singletons. The donors were members of the validation cohort comprising over a hundred subjects, separate from the roughly 670-subject first cohort. In germline, CDR1 is MNHNS, CDR2 SASEGT. The CDR3 runs to 12 residues. After removal of 10 bases from V and 3 bases from J, the junction contained 5 bases not matched to a gene. The sequenced sample consisted of PBMCs. The chain links TRBV6-1 to TRBJ2-7; 8 bases fit TRBD1. The clonotype originates from a man aged 18 to 30 in good health and CMV-seropositive. The CDR3 here is CATRQGSYEQYF. The CDR3 bases are TGTGCCACTCGACAGGGGAGCTACGAGCAGTACTTC.